These 6 T cell receptor beta chains came from one sample sequenced in a study of blood T cell repertoires in COVID-19. Only in-frame clones appear in the TCRdb table, and some are missing; sequencing was by immunoSEQ multiplex PCR. The sample includes some 250,000 clones, 87% of them seen just once. The sample consisted of peripheral blood. The source of these receptors is a man aged 60-69 years who had recovered from COVID-19.

The V and J genes are TRBV27 and TRBJ1-1; D gene uncertain. The CDR3 loop spans 14 amino acids. Germline CDR1 reads MNHEY; CDR2 reads SMNVEV (reference sequence). Deletions cut 3 bases from V and 3 bases from J, with 11 bases between. The CDR3 is CASSLRRSYTEAFF. The CDR3 DNA follows: TGTGCCAGCAGTTTGAGGCGAAGTTACACTGAAGCTTTCTTT.

The genes are TRBV5-1 and TRBJ2-1, with D perhaps TRBD1 (5 bases). Trimming shortened V by 0 bases and J by 8 bases, and 9 bases separated the two germline ends. The CDR3 is made up of 13 amino acids. Germline V lookup: CDR1 SGHRS, CDR2 YFSETQ. CDR3 sequence: CASSLGGADEQFF. Written as DNA, the CDR3 is TGCGCCAGCAGCTTGGGTGGGGCGGATGAGCAGTTCTTC.

The chain employs TRBV21-1 and TRBJ2-4; the table's D call TRBD2 went unverified against the DNA. TRBV21-1 is classified as a pseudogene. The CDR3 has 17 residues. Written as DNA, the CDR3 is TGTGCCAGCAGCAGGAGCTACTCTGCGTCAGCCAAAAACATTCAGTACTTC. Its protein product is CASSRSYSASAKNIQYF.

This clone showed up just a few times. This chain links TRBV3-1 (or the pseudogene TRBV3-2) with TRBJ1-1; tentative D call: TRBD1 (6 bases). Trimming removed 5 bases at V and 5 bases at J, with 12 bases between. This CDR3 contains 13 residues. CDR1 and CDR2 from the germline V gene are LGHDT and YNNKEL (reference sequence). CDR3 in DNA: TGTGCCAGCAGCTCGGACAGTCGTACTGAAGCTTTCTTT. Translated: CASSSDSRTEAFF.

This clone was picked up one time. The gene calls are TRBV28 and TRBJ2-7; D might be TRBD1 (6 bases). The CDR3 has 15 amino acids. The germline V gene encodes CDR1 MDHEN and CDR2 SYDVKM. V was pared by 2 bases and J by 3 bases, with 14 bases between. This CDR3 is CASSLTNRASYEQYF. In nucleotides, the CDR3 is TGTGCCAGCAGTTTAACTAACAGGGCTAGCTACGAGCAGTACTTC.

CDR3 protein: CASSIAGVRYEQYF. The DNA of the CDR3 is TGTGCCAGTAGTATAGCGGGGGTACGCTACGAGCAGTACTTC. The genes are TRBV19 and TRBJ2-7, with D possibly TRBD2 on 6 matching bases. Trimming left V 1 base short and J 3 bases short, with 10 bases between. The CDR3 is made up of 14 amino acids. Germline assignment: CDR1 LNHDA and CDR2 SQIVND (reference sequence).